What follows are 25 T cell receptor beta chains derived from one specimen sequenced in a study of blood T cell repertoires in COVID-19. Sequencing used immunoSEQ multiplex PCR; TCRdb keeps in-frame clones, though not all of them. The sample records 350,000 to 400,000 clones, 87% being singletons. Sequenced: PBMCs or T cells enriched from blood (not recorded which). Source of these receptors: a woman in her twenties or thirties who had recovered from COVID-19.

This clone was seen a few times. The CDR3 protein is CSVAGQAYTEAFF. As DNA, the CDR3 is TGCAGCGTTGCGGGACAGGCCTACACTGAAGCTTTCTTT. The J gene is TRBJ1-1, the V gene TRBV29-1; TRBD1 matches at 8 bases. CDR1 and CDR2 (germline): SQVTM, ANQGSEA. The ends lost 4 bases at V and 3 bases at J; junction bases unmatched: 4. CDR3 length: 13 amino acids.

The count of this clone is one. V usage is TRBV3-1 (or the pseudogene TRBV3-2) and J usage is TRBJ1-1; 8 positions match TRBD1. From germline, CDR1 is LGHDT and CDR2 YNNKEL (reference sequence). This CDR3 has 13 amino acids. V shed 5 bases, J shed 5 bases, and the junction held 4 bases outside the gene matches. CDR3 residues: CASSLDRATEAFF. CDR3 bases: TGTGCCAGCAGCTTGGACAGGGCGACTGAAGCTTTCTTT.

The gene calls are TRBV6-1 and TRBJ1-2; D is undetermined. With 2 bases removed from V and 4 bases from J, the gap between germline ends came to 8 bases. CDR3 length: 13 amino acids. CDR1 MNHNS and CDR2 SASEGT come from the germline V gene. The CDR3 DNA sequence: TGTGCCAGCAGTGAAACCAGAATCTATGGCTACACCTTC. As protein: CASSETRIYGYTF.

The J gene is TRBJ2-1, the V gene TRBV25-1; D unclear. The CDR3 covers 18 residues. CDR1 is MGHDK, CDR2 SYGVNS, per germline. The V end was cut by 3 bases, the J end by 0 bases, with 18 bases between. The CDR3 DNA follows: TGTGCCAGCAGTGACCCTCCCTGGCCCCCTCGCTCCTACAATGAGCAGTTCTTC. It codes for CASSDPPWPPRSYNEQFF.

The chain couples TRBV6-6 to TRBJ1-5, with D uncertain. The V end lost 2 bases, the J end lost 6 bases, and 11 bases lay between the germline ends. CDR1 and CDR2 from the germline V gene are MNHNY and SVGAGI (reference sequence). The CDR3 is made up of 14 amino acids. CDR3 protein: CASSYDREVQPQHF. As DNA, the CDR3 is TGTGCCAGCAGTTACGATAGGGAGGTTCAGCCCCAGCATTTT.

The chain couples TRBV5-1 to TRBJ2-7, with a weak D call TRBD2 (6 bases). This CDR3 has 14 amino acids. Trimming stripped 7 bases from V and 2 bases from J, with 16 bases between. Germline loops: CDR1 SGHRS, CDR2 YFSETQ. CDR3 in amino acids: CASGMGGSTYEQYF. In DNA form, the CDR3 reads TGCGCCAGCGGGATGGGGGGTTCGACCTACGAGCAGTACTTC.

This clone was counted a single time. The CDR3 nucleotides are TGTGCCAGCAGTTCCTCGCCGACTAGCGGGGGGGTTCAGACCCAGTACTTC. Its protein product is CASSSSPTSGGVQTQYF. The gene calls are TRBV27 and TRBJ2-5; 14 positions agree with TRBD2. The CDR3 contains 17 residues. From germline, CDR1 is MNHEY and CDR2 SMNVEV (reference sequence). Germline trimming cut 4 bases from V and 6 bases from J; bases unmatched to any gene: 10.

The CDR3 region has the DNA TGTGCCATCATGGGGGGCTCCTACAATGAGCAGTTCTTC. It codes for CAIMGGSYNEQFF. The rearrangement joins TRBV10-3 to TRBJ2-1; D is perhaps TRBD2 (6 bases). The germline V gene encodes CDR1 ENHRY and CDR2 SYGVKD. V lost 7 bases, J lost 0 bases, and 7 bases lay in between. The CDR3 length is 13 residues.

Only one count was recorded for this clone. This sequence joins TRBV27 and TRBJ1-5, with 7 bases fitting TRBD1. The CDR3 has 13 amino acids. The junction had 5 bases not matched to a gene; V was cut back by 5 bases and J by 7 bases. Germline CDR1 MNHEY, CDR2 SMNVEV (reference sequence). The CDR3 region is CASSTFRGQPQHF. CDR3 in DNA: TGTGCCAGCAGTACCTTCAGGGGGCAGCCCCAGCATTTT.

This clone was observed a few times. The genes are TRBV28 and TRBJ2-1; TRBD1 aligns across 9 bases. J was trimmed by 2 bases and V by 8 bases; bases with no gene match: 4. Germline V gene sequence: CDR1 MDHEN, CDR2 SYDVKM. The CDR3 spans 14 residues. CDR3: CASGTGGAYNEQFF. The CDR3 DNA sequence: TGTGCCAGCGGTACAGGGGGCGCCTACAATGAGCAGTTCTTC.

This chain joins TRBV7-9 and TRBJ2-7, with a possible D match to TRBD1 (6 bases). Germline lookup yields CDR1 SEHNR and CDR2 FQNEAQ (reference sequence). This CDR3 contains 11 residues. Trimming stripped 5 bases from V and 8 bases from J, with 10 bases between. The CDR3 sequence: CASSTTGQQYF. The CDR3 DNA is TGTGCCAGCAGCACGACAGGTCAGCAGTACTTC.

The rearrangement links TRBV11-2 to TRBJ2-6, with 7 bases identical to TRBD1. CDR1 is SGHAT and CDR2 is FQNNGV in the germline V gene. The CDR3 runs 18 residues. The junction had 13 bases not matched to a gene; V was cut back by 5 bases and J by 3 bases. The CDR3 loop is CASSRRDSRIFGANVLTF. The CDR3 DNA follows: TGTGCCAGCAGCCGTCGGGACAGTCGAATTTTTGGGGCCAACGTCCTGACTTTC.

This chain joins TRBV28 and TRBJ1-2, with 7 positions matching TRBD1. J gave up 4 bases and V 7 bases, and 6 bases lay outside the gene matches. CDR1 is MDHEN and CDR2 is SYDVKM in the germline V gene. This CDR3 region has 13 residues. The CDR3 DNA reads as TGTGCCAGCATGGGGGACAGAGCCTATGGCTACACCTTC. It is translated as CASMGDRAYGYTF.

This clone was seen a single time. The V and J genes are TRBV6-6 and TRBJ2-5; 10 nucleotides align to TRBD2. Germline V gene lookup returns CDR1 MNHNY and CDR2 SVGAGI (reference sequence). Unmatched junction bases numbered 3, after V lost 8 bases and J lost 3 bases. CDR3 length: 13 residues. CDR3 in DNA: TGTGCCAGCGGGCTAGCGGGAGAAGAGACCCAGTACTTC. It is translated as CASGLAGEETQYF.

The chain combines TRBV5-6 with TRBJ1-2; D gene uncertain. The CDR3 runs to 15 residues. V gave up 2 bases and J gave up 5 bases, with 16 bases separating them. From germline, CDR1 is SGHDT and CDR2 YYEEEE. As DNA, the CDR3 is TGTGCCAGCAGCTTCCGTTTCGCGGGTCTTTATGGCTACACCTTC. Protein sequence: CASSFRFAGLYGYTF.

The genes are TRBV7-8 and TRBJ2-7; 11 bases are a match to TRBD1. From germline, CDR1 is SGHVS and CDR2 FQNEAQ. The CDR3 runs to 17 residues. V shed 1 base, J shed 4 bases, and the junction held 9 bases outside the gene matches. Here the CDR3 reads CASSLGETGTGGYEQYF. The CDR3 nucleotides are TGTGCCAGCAGCTTAGGCGAAACCGGGACAGGGGGATACGAGCAGTACTTC.

This chain links TRBV28 with TRBJ1-2; 7 bases fit TRBD1. Per the germline V gene, CDR1 is MDHEN and CDR2 is SYDVKM. Losses at the gene ends were 2 bases for V and 8 bases for J; bases not matched to a gene: 5. The CDR3 consists of 13 residues. CDR3 region: CASSLEGARGYTF. Here the CDR3 DNA reads TGTGCCAGCAGTTTAGAGGGGGCGCGGGGCTACACCTTC.

V is TRBV7-8 and J is TRBJ1-5; D perhaps matches TRBD1 (5 bases). Trimming took off 2 bases at V and 3 bases at J, with 17 bases between the two ends. The CDR3 has 17 amino acids. Germline V CDR1 and CDR2: SGHVS, FQNEAQ. CDR3: CASSLRRGTFSNQPQHF. For the CDR3, the DNA is TGTGCCAGCAGCTTACGTAGGGGAACCTTTTCCAATCAGCCCCAGCATTTT.

This chain links TRBV7-6 with TRBJ1-1; 11 bases align to TRBD1. Germline loops: CDR1 SGHVS, CDR2 FNYEAQ. The CDR3 is 14 residues long. The junction had 1 base not matched to a gene; V was cut back by 3 bases and J by 4 bases. The CDR3 reads CASSFGTGGTEAFF. For the CDR3, the DNA is TGTGCCAGCAGCTTCGGGACAGGGGGCACTGAAGCTTTCTTT.

The chain has TRBV19 and TRBJ2-1; 9 bases fit TRBD2. J lost 3 bases, V lost 1 base, and 4 bases had no gene match. The germline gives CDR1 LNHDA, CDR2 SQIVND (reference sequence). CDR3 length equals 16 residues. CDR3 sequence: CASSIVSSGVYNEQFF. The CDR3 coding sequence is TGTGCCAGTAGTATAGTATCTAGCGGGGTCTACAATGAGCAGTTCTTC. Full variable domain (remainder filled in from reference TRBV19 and TRBJ2-1): DGGITQSPKYLFRKEGQNVTLSCEQNLNHDAMYWYRQDPGQGLRLIYYSQIVNDFQKGDIAEGYSVSREKKESFPLTVTSAQKNPTAFYLCASSIVSSGVYNEQFFGPGTRLTVL.

On this clone itself: This CDR3 is also generated by other DNA sequences in the sample. The chain joins TRBV16 to TRBJ1-5; 7 positions agree with TRBD1. The CDR3 runs 15 residues. CDR1 KGHSY and CDR2 FQNENV come from the germline V gene. J gave up 2 bases and V 0 bases, and 1 base lay outside the gene matches. The CDR3 region is CASSQSGQGNQPQHF. The CDR3 region has the DNA TGTGCCAGCAGCCAATCAGGACAGGGCAATCAGCCCCAGCATTTT.

V is TRBV5-5 and J is TRBJ1-6, with TRBD1 as a possible D gene (5 bases). The V and J ends lost 0 bases and 9 bases respectively, with 19 bases between them. Germline CDR1 SGHKS, CDR2 YYEKEE (reference sequence). The CDR3 totals 17 residues. CDR3 sequence (DNA): TGTGCCAGCAGCTTGGAATGGGGCGTGGCTCCGAGTTCACCCCTCCACTTT. This translates into CASSLEWGVAPSSPLHF.

Notes on this clone: The same CDR3 can be traced to other DNA sequences in this sample. This sequence joins TRBV12-3 or TRBV12-4 and TRBJ1-1, with a weak D call TRBD1 (5 bases). V lost 2 bases, J lost 4 bases, and 8 bases lay in between. The CDR3 is 13 residues long. CDR3 region: CASSLQGGTEAFF. The CDR3 coding sequence is TGTGCCAGCAGTTTACAGGGAGGCACTGAAGCTTTCTTT.

This clone has a handful of counts. V gene TRBV5-1 combines with J gene TRBJ1-2; no firm D call. V lost 2 bases to trimming and J lost 6 bases, with 8 bases between them. This CDR3 contains 12 residues. In germline, CDR1 is SGHRS, CDR2 YFSETQ. CDR3 loop: CASSFYEDGYTF. Written as DNA, the CDR3 is TGCGCCAGCAGCTTCTACGAGGATGGCTACACCTTC. Complete variable domain (other parts from reference TRBV5-1 and TRBJ1-2): KAGVTQTPRYLIKTRGQQVTLSCSPISGHRSVSWYQQTPGQGLQFLFEYFSETQRNKGNFPGRFSGRQFSNSRSEMNVSTLELGDSALYLCASSFYEDGYTFGSGTRLTVV.

The V call is TRBV13, the J call TRBJ2-5; 9 bases agree with TRBD1. V lost 4 bases, J lost 2 bases, and 14 bases stayed unmatched. The CDR3 runs to 18 residues. Per the germline V gene, CDR1 is PRHDT and CDR2 is FYEKMQ (reference sequence). The CDR3 DNA follows: TGTGCCAGCAGCTCTATTAAGGACAGGGGAACTACACAAGAGACCCAGTACTTC. Translated, it gives CASSSIKDRGTTQETQYF.